These 2 T cell receptor beta chains originate from one sample sequenced in a study of human T cells and chemical hapten exposure. TCRdb re-called the RACE reads through MiXCR, storing one row per CDR3 protein. The sample lists tens of thousands of distinct CDR3 sequences; around 10% were seen once. The time point: patch test 3, about 24 weeks after DPC sensitization. Treatment reported: therapeutic diphenylcyclopropenone sensitization with weekly scalp DPC. Here the sequenced sample was whole blood, taken in connection with sensitization to the hapten diphenylcyclopropenone (DPC). These receptors all stem from a woman in her fifties or sixties with alopecia areata. Some clones in this sample may be carry-over from other donors' samples.

This clonotype was seen more than once but under ten times. The gene calls are TRBV5-4 and TRBJ2-6; D is undetermined. V lost 4 bases to trimming and J lost 2 bases, with 7 bases between them. CDR3 size: 14 residues. The germline V gene encodes CDR1 SGHNT and CDR2 YYREEE (reference sequence). CDR3 coding DNA: TGTGCCAGCAGCGGAGATCCTGGGGCCAACGTCCTGACTTTC. It translates to CASSGDPGANVLTF.

The chain joins TRBV11-2 to TRBJ2-2, with D uncertain. This CDR3 region has 15 residues. Deletions cut 1 base from V and 4 bases from J, with 10 bases between. Germline V lookup: CDR1 SGHAT, CDR2 FQNNGV. The CDR3 region is CASSLVSLRTGELFF. Written as DNA, the CDR3 is TGTGCCAGCAGCTTAGTGTCTCTCCGCACCGGGGAGCTGTTTTTT.